This passage covers 32 T cell receptor delta chains from one sample sequenced in a study of γδ T cells in repeated Plasmodium falciparum infection. TCRdb re-called clones from the multiplex PCR reads using CATT. Among 40,000 to 55,000 delta-chain clones listed, approximately 2% were seen once. Vgamma9/Vdelta2+ and Vdelta2-negative gammadelta T cells were flow-sorted from PBMC for bulk sequencing. Sequenced material: gamma-delta T cells from blood. The source is a pool of human donors (malaria-infected and uninfected, not separated).

Comments on this clone: Given a far larger clone just one base away, this is likely a sequencing read error. In the same sample, other DNA sequences code for this CDR3. No J gene was called, and the V gene is TRDV3; the D call TRDD3 from the table was never checked on the DNA. CDR1 and CDR2 (germline): TVYSNPD, GDNSRS (reference sequence). The CDR3 covers 21 residues. CDR3 DNA sequence: TGTGCCTCCGGGGGCCCCTTCCTACAATGGGGGCCTCTACAGGGGACCGATAAGCTCATCTTT. Translation: CASGGPFLQWGPLQGTDKLIF.

Only a few counts were recorded for this clone. This DNA translates differently at residue 11 from the TCRdb protein, which is that of a much larger clone; a read error is likely, and the protein shown is the DNA's own translation. The V and J genes are TRDV3 and TRDJ1; 7 positions match TRDD3. The J gene is not listed in TCRdb, so it was assigned here from a DNA match to germline. Germline CDR1 TVYSNPD, CDR2 GDNSRS (reference sequence). The ends lost 4 bases at V and 0 bases at J; junction bases unmatched: 17. The CDR3 has 17 residues. The DNA for the CDR3 is TGTGCCTCCGACCACCTCCTGGGGGTCCAGCACACCGATAAACTCATCTTT. As protein: CASDHLLGVQHTDKLIF.

This clone was counted between two and nine times. TCRdb's protein, taken from a much larger clone, differs from this DNA's translation at residue 4, likely owing to a read error; the protein displayed comes from the DNA. The rearrangement uses TRDV1 and TRDJ1, with 8 bases fitting TRDD3. TCRdb offers no J gene call, so here the DNA was matched to germline to obtain one. Germline V CDR1 and CDR2: TSWWSYY, QGS. The CDR3 has 16 residues. Germline trimming cut 10 bases from V and 3 bases from J; bases unmatched to any gene: 16. The CDR3 DNA is TGTGCTCCCAGCTACGGACGGGGGATATCGGCCGATAAACTCATCTTT. Its translation is CAPSYGRGISADKLIF.

Note on this clone: This probably arose from a read error, given a far larger clone one base away. The sample contains more than one DNA sequence encoding this CDR3. This sequence joins TRDV1 and TRDJ1, with TRDD3 matching 12 bases. The J gene, left out of TCRdb, was set here by checking the DNA against germline. Germline assignment: CDR1 TSWWSYY and CDR2 QGS. This CDR3 has 21 residues. CDR3 in amino acids: CALGALPTRLGDTLYTDKLIF. The CDR3 DNA follows: TGTGCTCTTGGGGCCCTTCCTACTAGACTGGGGGATACCCTGTACACTGATAAACTCATCTTT.

This clone has ten or more counts. Translating this DNA gives a protein that differs at residue 9 from the TCRdb one, which belongs to a much larger clone; a read error is likely, and the protein shown is this translation. The V gene is TRDV2, the J gene TRDJ1; D might be TRDD3 (5 bases). This CDR3 spans 20 amino acids. Germline V lookup: CDR1 GEAIGNYY, CDR2 EKD. Trimming left V 1 base short and J 4 bases short, with 30 bases between. For the CDR3, the DNA is TGTGCCTGTGACACAGTCGCTCCAACCCGCGATACAAGGCGCGGCGATAAACTCATCTTT. Its translation is CACDTVAPTRDTRRGDKLIF.

Worth noting for this clone: This DNA's translation and the protein TCRdb lists, from a much larger clone, do not match at residue 12, likely due to a read error; the protein shown is translated from the DNA. The rearrangement links TRDV3 to TRDJ1; the match to TRDD3 covers 7 bases. CDR3 length: 20 amino acids. Germline trimming cut 0 bases from V and 2 bases from J; bases unmatched to any gene: 24. In germline, CDR1 is TVYSNPD, CDR2 GDNSRS (reference sequence). The CDR3 DNA follows: TGTGCCTTTAGAGATCCCTATTACTGGGGCATCTCCCGTTGGACCGATAAACTCATCTTT. Translating it yields CAFRDPYYWGISRWTDKLIF.

This clone was detected ten times or more. The protein held in TCRdb is that of a much larger clone and does not match this DNA's translation at residue 7, likely because of a read error; the protein shown is translated from the DNA. The V gene call reads TRDV2; no J gene was called; TRDD3, the table's D call, lacks a check against the DNA. This CDR3 region has 14 residues. Germline V gene lookup returns CDR1 GEAIGNYY and CDR2 EKD. This CDR3 is CACDQRPGIPGSIF. The CDR3 DNA follows: TGTGCCTGTGACCAAAGGCCGGGGATCCCAGGTTCCATCTTT.

This clone was detected a few times. TCRdb shows a much larger clone's protein in place of this DNA's translation, and the two differ at residue 18, likely through a read error; the protein shown is translated from the DNA. This chain uses TRDV1 with TRDJ1; 11 nucleotides match TRDD3. No J segment appears in TCRdb, so it was assigned here by matching the sequence to germline. CDR3 size: 25 residues. CDR1 is TSWWSYY, CDR2 QGS, per germline. With V trimmed by 1 base and J by 2 bases, 30 bases remained unmatched. Here the CDR3 reads CALGERTSYFWGIRRHVERTDKLIF. The CDR3 coding sequence is TGTGCTCTTGGGGAACGGACTTCCTACTTTTGGGGGATACGAAGGCATGTGGAGCGGACCGATAAACTCATCTTT.

The table lists this clone with a few counts. TCRdb's protein for this DNA is that of a much larger clone and differs from the translation at residue 18, likely a read error; the protein shown is the DNA translation. The chain uses TRDV1 and TRDJ1; perhaps TRDD3 as D (6 bases). Because TCRdb records no J gene, it was assigned here through a match of the DNA to germline. Germline values: CDR1 TSWWSYY, CDR2 QGS. The CDR3 has 24 residues. Trimming cost V 0 bases and J 0 bases, with 35 bases left between them. DNA of the CDR3: TGTGCTCTTGGGGAACTCGGTTATAGTATTACTTTGGGGATCAACCGATTGCACACCGATAAACTCATCTTT. Protein sequence: CALGELGYSITLGINRLHTDKLIF.

The chain employs TRDV3 and TRDJ1; 7 bases match TRDD3. In the absence of a J gene in TCRdb, the DNA was matched to germline to assign it here. The CDR3 loop spans 15 amino acids. J was trimmed by 0 bases and V by 0 bases; bases with no gene match: 7. In germline, CDR1 is TVYSNPD, CDR2 GDNSRS (reference sequence). In DNA form, the CDR3 reads TGTGCCTTTAGAATCAGGGGGATGAACACCGATAAACTCATCTTT. Encoded protein: CAFRIRGMNTDKLIF.

This clone was observed a handful of times. The TCRdb protein comes from a much larger clone and disagrees with this DNA's translation at residue 16, likely due to a read error; the protein given here is derived from the DNA. V is TRDV1 and J is TRDJ1; D is unresolved. The J gene, left out of TCRdb, was set here by checking the DNA against germline. The CDR3 has 23 residues. Per the germline V gene, CDR1 is TSWWSYY and CDR2 is QGS. Trimming pared 0 bases from V and 2 bases from J, leaving 34 bases between. CDR3 nucleotide sequence: TGTGCTCTTGGGGAACTAAAATCTTTTGGTTGTAGGCCGACCCAGCATTCAACCGATAAACTCATCTTT. Translating it yields CALGELKSFGCRPTQHSTDKLIF.

This clone was counted a few times. This likely stems from a read error, as it lies one base from a far larger clone. At the DNA level, this CDR3 is encoded by other sequences in the same sample as well. J is TRDJ1 and V is TRDV1; tentatively, D is TRDD3 (6 bases). Because TCRdb records no J gene, it was assigned here through a match of the DNA to germline. This CDR3 is 25 amino acids long. Germline V gives CDR1 TSWWSYY, CDR2 QGS. CDR3 in amino acids: CALGDFFPFPFRPLRPTPFTDKLIF. The CDR3 bases are TGTGCCCTTGGGGATTTCTTTCCTTTCCCTTTCCGCCCACTCCGACCGACTCCATTTACCGATAAACTCATCTTT.

This clone was counted many times. For this DNA, TCRdb reports the protein of a much larger clone, which diverges at residue 14, most likely from a read error; the protein presented here is translated directly from the DNA. Called V gene: TRDV2; the J gene was not called; TRDD3 is taken as the D call from the table, unchecked against the DNA. This CDR3 has 15 residues. Germline V lookup: CDR1 GEAIGNYY, CDR2 EKD. In nucleotides, the CDR3 is TGTGCCTGTGACAACATGGGGGGGGAGGAGAAGAGACTCACCTTT. It yields the protein CACDNMGGEEKRLTF.

This clone was observed many times. TCRdb's protein for this DNA is that of a much larger clone and differs from the translation at residue 4, likely a read error; the protein shown is the DNA translation. The genes are TRDV3 and TRDJ1; no definite D call. CDR1 is TVYSNPD and CDR2 is GDNSRS in the germline V gene (reference sequence). This CDR3 contains 14 residues. Deletions cut 2 bases from V and 0 bases from J, with 13 bases between. The CDR3 coding sequence is TGTGCCTTTGGGCCCCCGACATACACCGATAAACTCATCTTT. It translates to CAFGPPTYTDKLIF.

For this clone: A far larger clone is one nucleotide away, so this likely arose from a read error. The sample has other DNA sequences that encode this CDR3 too. The J gene has no call, while the V gene is TRDV1; the D call in the table, TRDD3, was not verified against the DNA. Germline V CDR1 and CDR2: TSWWSYY, QGS. This CDR3 has 14 amino acids. This chain's CDR3 is CALGPTGGVNKLIF. The CDR3 bases are TGTGCTCTTGGACCTACCGGGGGTGTGAATAAACTCATCTTC.

As concerns this clone: The protein held in TCRdb is that of a much larger clone and does not match this DNA's translation at residue 18, likely because of a read error; the protein shown is translated from the DNA. The V gene call reads TRDV1; no J gene was called; the table's D call of TRDD3 was not tested on the DNA. Germline V gene data show CDR1 as TSWWSYY and CDR2 as QGS. This CDR3 is built from 20 residues. CDR3 region: CALGGARPYWGTGRGDKPIF. The CDR3 DNA sequence: TGTGCTCTTGGGGGGGCAAGACCGTACTGGGGGACGGGCCGTGGCGATAAACCCATCTTT.

This clone was recorded at least ten times. The mismatch at residue 9 between this DNA's translation and the TCRdb protein of a much larger clone likely reflects a read error; the protein shown is translated from the DNA. The chain recombines TRDV2 with TRDJ3; D not resolved. Per germline, CDR1 GEAIGNYY and CDR2 EKD. Trimming pared 0 bases from V and 2 bases from J, leaving 10 bases between. CDR3 length equals 17 residues. The DNA for the CDR3 is TGTGCCTGTGACACCTTAGACGGCCCCTGGGACACCCGACAGATGTTTTTC. Protein product: CACDTLDGPWDTRQMFF.

With regard to this clone: TCRdb pairs this DNA with a much larger clone's protein that differs at residue 22, likely a read error; the protein shown was translated from the DNA. The J gene has no call, while the V gene is TRDV1; the table's TRDD3 call for D was not verified on the DNA. The CDR3 runs 23 residues. CDR1 and CDR2 (germline): TSWWSYY, QGS. The CDR3, as DNA: TGTGCTCTTGGCCGCTTTTACAATTCGGTACTGGGGGATACGCTCCTGTACACCGATAAACTCACCTTT. It specifies CALGRFYNSVLGDTLLYTDKLTF.

This clone was found many times. The rearrangement uses TRDV1 and TRDJ1, with D maybe TRDD3 (7 bases). Here the J gene came from matching the DNA to germline, since TCRdb omits it. Trimming cost V 2 bases and J 7 bases, with 32 bases left between them. This CDR3 is built from 20 residues. Germline V gene data show CDR1 as TSWWSYY and CDR2 as QGS. Here the CDR3 DNA reads TGTGCTCTTGGGGAAAATTCTTTGGATCTAGCGCTGGGGGTTCCTAGTAAACTCATCTTT. Translated, it gives CALGENSLDLALGVPSKLIF.

V gene TRDV3 combines with J gene TRDJ1; TRDD3 matches at 11 bases. TCRdb lists no J gene, so it was determined here by aligning the DNA to germline. V shed 2 bases and J 2 bases; nucleotides not matched to a gene: 25. The CDR3 has 21 amino acids. Germline CDR1 reads TVYSNPD; CDR2 reads GDNSRS (reference sequence). CDR3 nucleotides: TGTGCCTTTGGATCTTCCCCCCGTCCGTACTGGGGGATAATAAGGACCGATAAACTCATCTTT. Translating it yields CAFGSSPRPYWGIIRTDKLIF.

This clone came up many times. The protein TCRdb lists belongs to a much larger clone and differs from this DNA's translation at residue 15, which points to a read error; the protein shown is made from the DNA. The V gene is TRDV2, but the J gene lacks a call; the D call of TRDD3 is as the table states it, not checked on the DNA. This CDR3 contains 17 residues. Looked up from germline, CDR1 is GEAIGNYY and CDR2 is EKD. CDR3 in DNA: TGTGCCTGTGACACCGTACTGGGGGCCCCGTACACCGATAAACCCATCTTT. Its protein product is CACDTVLGAPYTDKPIF.

Worth noting for this clone: A read error likely explains why the TCRdb protein, taken from a much larger clone, differs from this DNA's translation at residue 16; the protein shown is translated from the DNA. The rearrangement uses TRDV2 and TRDJ1; 7 bases line up with TRDD2. TCRdb supplies no J gene; here it was assigned by aligning the nucleotide sequence to germline. The germline gives CDR1 GEAIGNYY, CDR2 EKD. V dropped 2 bases and J dropped 0; count of bases not matched to a gene: 29. The CDR3 is made up of 23 amino acids. CDR3 amino acids: CACDMVGFLPNLPAGPYTDKLIF. As DNA, the CDR3 is TGTGCCTGTGACATGGTCGGATTCCTCCCAAACCTTCCTGCTGGACCGTACACCGATAAACTCATCTTT.

Points on this clone: TCRdb's entry gives the protein of a much larger clone, which mismatches this DNA's translation at residue 3, likely from a read error; the protein reported here is translated from the DNA. This sequence joins TRDV1 and TRDJ1; a possible D gene is TRDD3 (6 bases). No J gene is reported in TCRdb; it was inferred here by comparing the DNA with germline. Per the germline V gene, CDR1 is TSWWSYY and CDR2 is QGS. CDR3 length: 16 amino acids. The CDR3 spells CAPGELKRIYTDKLIF. The CDR3 DNA is TGTGCTCCTGGGGAACTCAAACGTATCTACACCGATAAACTCATCTTT.

This clone turned up a few times. Given a far larger clone just one base away, this is likely a sequencing read error. Other DNA variants within this sample encode the same CDR3. The V call is TRDV2, the J call TRDJ1; the match to TRDD3 covers 7 bases. Germline matching of the DNA provided the J gene here, since TCRdb leaves it blank. The CDR3 has 22 amino acids. Germline V CDR1 and CDR2: GEAIGNYY, EKD. V dropped 1 base and J dropped 2; count of bases not matched to a gene: 27. The CDR3 sequence is CACDTQRLMEAPTGEGTDKLIF. CDR3 DNA sequence: TGTGCCTGTGACACTCAACGGCTCATGGAGGCACCGACTGGGGAAGGTACCGATAAACTCATCTTT.

This clone turned up a few times. TCRdb's entry gives the protein of a much larger clone, which mismatches this DNA's translation at residue 14, likely from a read error; the protein reported here is translated from the DNA. The V gene is listed as TRDV1; no J gene was called; the table's D call, TRDD3, was not checked against the DNA. This CDR3 is built from 28 residues. The germline gives CDR1 TSWWSYY, CDR2 QGS. The DNA for the CDR3 is TGTGCTCTTGGGGAACTAGTCCCCAGATACCTTCCCGTCAGCCAAACTGGGGGATACTCAAGTCAAAAATGGGTGCTCATCTTT. Protein sequence: CALGELVPRYLPVSQTGGYSSQKWVLIF.

Concerning this clone: One base separates it from a far larger clone, so it is likely a read error. Within the sample, other DNA sequences also encode this same CDR3. CDR3 sequence (DNA): TGTGCTCTTGGGGATTCCCTGCTAAGCGTACTGGGGGATACGGACACCGATAAACTCATCTTT. As protein: CALGDSLLSVLGDTDTDKLIF. The genes are TRDV1 and TRDJ1; 13 nucleotides line up with TRDD3. Assignment of the J gene here rests on matching the DNA to germline, because TCRdb gives none. Germline trimming cut 3 bases from V and 0 bases from J; bases unmatched to any gene: 16. This CDR3 has 21 residues. Per the germline V gene, CDR1 is TSWWSYY and CDR2 is QGS.

Points on this clone: The TCRdb record carries a much larger clone's protein, which differs from this DNA's translation at residue 13; a read error is the likely cause, and the protein listed here is the DNA translation. Different DNA sequences within this sample yield the same CDR3. DNA of the CDR3: TGTGCTCTTGGGGAAGCCCATCCGGTATTCCGGTACCGGGGGACATTGGCCGATAAACTCATCTTT. It yields the protein CALGEAHPVFRYRGTLADKLIF. The chain is built from TRDV1 and TRDJ1; tentatively, D is TRDD3 (6 bases). TCRdb supplies no J gene; here it was assigned by aligning the nucleotide sequence to germline. Trimming stripped 2 bases from V and 3 bases from J, with 34 bases between. Looked up from germline, CDR1 is TSWWSYY and CDR2 is QGS. The CDR3 has 22 amino acids.

Notes on this clone: Translating this DNA gives a protein that differs at residue 18 from the TCRdb one, which belongs to a much larger clone; a read error is likely, and the protein shown is this translation. The gene calls are TRDV3 and TRDJ1; possible D gene TRDD2, 8 bases. TCRdb records no J gene; here it was assigned by comparing the DNA to germline. CDR1 TVYSNPD and CDR2 GDNSRS come from the germline V gene (reference sequence). Between the trimmed V and J ends, which lost 1 base and 6 bases, there was a span of 42 bases. The CDR3 spans 22 residues. CDR3 protein: CAFTDSSYSGTGAYGWTNKLIF. The CDR3 nucleotides are TGTGCCTTTACCGATTCTTCCTACAGTGGTACTGGGGCGTACGGGTGGACCAATAAACTCATCTTT.

This clone came up a few times. The protein in TCRdb stems from a much larger clone and differs at residue 10 from this DNA's translation, likely a read error; here the protein is translated from the DNA. The CDR3 region is CALAEHEVLPSTGGVIGFKPTDKLIF. DNA for the CDR3: TGTGCTCTTGCGGAACATGAGGTCCTACCTAGTACTGGGGGTGTTATTGGATTCAAGCCCACCGATAAACTCATCTTT. The gene calls are TRDV1 and TRDJ1, with 8 nucleotides matching TRDD3. Here the J gene was assigned by germline matching of the DNA, as TCRdb has none. Germline V gene data show CDR1 as TSWWSYY and CDR2 as QGS. This CDR3 is built from 26 residues.

This clone was seen only a few times. TCRdb assigns this DNA the protein of a much larger clone, which departs from its translation at residue 10; this likely reflects a read error, and the protein shown comes from translating the DNA. The chain uses TRDV3 and TRDJ1; D is unresolved. Here the J gene was assigned by germline matching of the DNA, as TCRdb has none. The CDR3 length is 14 residues. CDR1 and CDR2 from the germline V gene are TVYSNPD and GDNSRS (reference sequence). Here the CDR3 DNA reads TGTGCCTTTACGTATCCCCAATACACCGGTAAACTCATCTTT. Its translation: CAFTYPQYTGKLIF.

This clone was detected only a few times. TCRdb assigns this DNA the protein of a much larger clone, which departs from its translation at residue 9; this likely reflects a read error, and the protein shown comes from translating the DNA. The chain has TRAV38-2/DV8 and TRDJ1; D is possibly TRDD2 (5 bases). TCRdb records no J gene; here it was assigned by comparing the DNA to germline. V was clipped by 2 bases and J by 0 bases, with 26 bases between them. This CDR3 spans 20 amino acids. CDR1 and CDR2 from the germline V gene are TSESDYY and QEAYKQQN. The CDR3 coding sequence is TGTGCTTATAGGAGGGTTTCCCCCTACGAAGGCCCTCGGTACACCGATAAACTCATCTTT. Its translation is CAYRRVSPYEGPRYTDKLIF.

This clone was found many times. The protein given by TCRdb reflects a much larger clone and differs at residue 15 from this DNA's translation, likely from a read error; the protein shown is the DNA's translation. The J gene is TRDJ3, the V gene TRDV2; D perhaps matches TRDD3 (5 bases). No J gene was available from TCRdb, and it was assigned here by a germline match of the DNA. The germline V gene has CDR1 GEAIGNYY and CDR2 EKD. The CDR3 sequence is 18 residues long. The CDR3 loop is CACDKVPNLSWDTRRMFF. The CDR3 DNA is TGTGCCTGTGACAAGGTACCCAATCTCTCCTGGGACACCCGACGGATGTTTTTC.